Below, 31 T cell receptor beta chains from the same sample are listed, as sequenced in a study of blood T cell repertoires in COVID-19. TCRdb keeps only in-frame clones here, not all; method: immunoSEQ multiplex PCR. The sample includes under 95,000 clones, 70% to 85% of them seen just once. The specimen sequenced was peripheral blood. Receptor source: a man between 65 and 85 years old with acute or convalescent COVID-19.

The CDR3 DNA is TGCGCCAGCAGCCACCAGCTGCGGGGCTACACCTTC. Translation: CASSHQLRGYTF. The J gene is TRBJ1-2, the V gene TRBV4-1, with D hard to call. Per germline, CDR1 MGHRA and CDR2 YSYEKL. The CDR3 spans 12 residues. V lost 3 bases, J lost 8 bases, and 10 bases lay in between.

V gene TRBV5-6 combines with J gene TRBJ1-2; D unclear. The CDR3 is 13 residues long. Trimming removed 4 bases at V and 2 bases at J, with 9 bases between. Germline values: CDR1 SGHDT, CDR2 YYEEEE. CDR3 protein: CASSTTVNYGYTF. The CDR3 nucleotides read TGTGCCAGCAGCACCACAGTGAACTATGGCTACACCTTC.

The gene calls are TRBV20-1 and TRBJ1-5; unclear D gene. The CDR3 loop spans 12 amino acids. V was pared by 3 bases and J by 1 base, with 4 bases between. Germline V CDR1 and CDR2: DFQATT, SNEGSKA (reference sequence). For the CDR3, the DNA is TGCAGTGCTAGTCGGAGCAATCAGCCCCAGCATTTT. This codes for CSASRSNQPQHF.

The chain uses TRBV11-2 and TRBJ2-1; D is perhaps TRBD2 (6 bases). This CDR3 is 12 amino acids long. Per germline, CDR1 SGHAT and CDR2 FQNNGV. The V and J ends lost 4 bases and 11 bases respectively, with 12 bases between them. The CDR3 reads CASSYQGGKQFF. DNA of the CDR3: TGTGCCAGCAGCTACCAGGGAGGTAAGCAGTTCTTC. Full variable domain (missing parts from reference TRBV11-2 and TRBJ2-1): EAGVAQSPRYKIIEKRQSVAFWCNPISGHATLYWYQQILGQGPKLLIQFQNNGVVDDSQLPKDRFSAERLKGVDSTLKIQPAKLEDSAVYLCASSYQGGKQFFGPGTRLTVL.

V and J are TRBV11-2 and TRBJ2-2; tentative D call: TRBD1 (5 bases). The CDR3 is 16 amino acids. Germline-derived CDR1 and CDR2 are SGHAT and FQNNGV. The V end lost 6 bases, the J end lost 2 bases, and 16 bases lay between the germline ends. CDR3: CASSRIRRANTGELFF. CDR3 sequence (DNA): TGTGCCAGCAGTCGTATCCGCAGGGCTAACACCGGGGAGCTGTTTTTT.

This chain connects TRBV7-3 to TRBJ1-6, with D possibly matching TRBD1 (6 bases). Per germline, CDR1 SGHTA and CDR2 FQGTGA. Between the trimmed V and J ends, which lost 7 bases and 11 bases, there was a span of 15 bases. The CDR3 is made up of 13 amino acids. The CDR3 nucleotides are TGTGCCAGCACCATGGGGACATTAGCACCCCTCCACTTT. Amino acids: CASTMGTLAPLHF.

The chain links TRBV9 to TRBJ2-2, with D possibly being TRBD1 (6 bases). V gave up 0 bases and J gave up 4 bases, with 10 bases separating them. Looked up from germline, CDR1 is SGDLS and CDR2 is YYNGEE. This CDR3 comprises 15 residues. This CDR3 is CASSVVLGGTGELFF. CDR3 coding DNA: TGTGCCAGCAGCGTAGTGTTAGGGGGCACCGGGGAGCTGTTTTTT.

This clone was seen just once. The DNA is omitted, as the CDR3 cannot be located on it reliably, and the CDR3 follows TCRdb's listing. The J gene is TRBJ2-1, the V gene TRBV21-1; the table gives TRBD2 as D, unverified against the DNA. TRBV21-1 is a pseudogene locus. The CDR3 has 16 residues if both end residues are counted. The CDR3 protein is CASSKVGGGAYNEQFF.

The rearrangement uses TRBV11-2 and TRBJ2-6, with D perhaps matching TRBD2 (5 bases). Germline CDR1 is SGHAT and CDR2 is FQNNGV. CDR3 length equals 15 residues. V was cut by 5 bases and J by 7 bases, with 15 bases left in between. For the CDR3, the DNA is TGTGCCAGCAGCCCGGACGGGATTAGTGCCAACGTCCTGACTTTC. Translating gives CASSPDGISANVLTF.

The V gene is TRBV2, the J gene TRBJ1-6; possible D gene TRBD1, 5 bases. CDR1 and CDR2 (germline): SNHLY, FYNNEI. This CDR3 has 12 residues. V lost 6 bases to trimming and J lost 9 bases, with 9 bases between them. The CDR3 is CASSGGGSPLHF. CDR3 bases: TGTGCCAGCAGCGGGGGGGGTTCACCCCTCCACTTT.

The chain couples TRBV6-5 to TRBJ1-1; D uncertain. CDR3 size: 16 residues. Germline V gives CDR1 MNHEY, CDR2 SVGAGI. Trimming cost V 2 bases and J 4 bases, with 17 bases left between them. The CDR3 reads CASSYAFLGSGTEAFF. The CDR3 DNA reads TGTGCCAGCAGTTACGCCTTTCTAGGCTCTGGCACTGAAGCTTTCTTT.

J is TRBJ2-1 and V is TRBV4-1; TRBD1 matches at 7 bases. There are 15 residues in the CDR3. Per the germline V gene, CDR1 is MGHRA and CDR2 is YSYEKL. Germline trimming cut 0 bases from V and 7 bases from J; bases unmatched to any gene: 6. Here the CDR3 DNA reads TGCGCCAGCAGCCAAGATGCAGGACAGGTGAATGAGCAGTTCTTC. Protein sequence: CASSQDAGQVNEQFF.

This chain uses TRBV5-1 with TRBJ2-3, with 12 positions matching TRBD1. CDR3 length equals 15 residues. Germline lookup yields CDR1 SGHRS and CDR2 YFSETQ. J lost 4 bases, V lost 4 bases, and 4 bases had no gene match. The CDR3 here is CASSRDRGRSDTQYF. The CDR3 nucleotides read TGCGCCAGCAGCCGGGACAGGGGGCGATCAGATACGCAGTATTTT.

V and J are TRBV7-9 and TRBJ2-3; TRBD1 matches 10 bases. The CDR3 has 18 residues. CDR1 is SEHNR and CDR2 is FQNEAQ in the germline V gene (reference sequence). V gave up 5 bases and J gave up 1 base; unmatched junction bases: 12. Written as DNA, the CDR3 is TGTGCCAGCAGCCGCGACAGGGGGCGCCTATCGGGCACAGATACGCAGTATTTT. The encoded protein is CASSRDRGRLSGTDTQYF.

The chain carries TRBV7-9 and TRBJ2-7, with TRBD1 matching 7 bases. In germline, CDR1 is SEHNR, CDR2 FQNEAQ (reference sequence). CDR3 length equals 13 residues. The V gene end was trimmed by 5 bases and the J gene end by 3 bases; junction bases not matched to a gene: 4. The CDR3 loop is CASSPTGDYEQYF. CDR3 coding DNA: TGTGCCAGCAGCCCAACAGGGGACTACGAGCAGTACTTC.

This clone was observed a single time. This rearrangement joins TRBV18 to TRBJ1-5; D is undetermined. The CDR3 consists of 15 residues. The germline CDR1 and CDR2 sequences are KGHSH and LQKENI. The V and J ends lost 2 bases and 0 bases respectively, with 8 bases between them. The CDR3 DNA follows: TGTGCCAGCTCACCAGGAGGGAGTAGCAATCAGCCCCAGCATTTT. This codes for CASSPGGSSNQPQHF.

The chain joins TRBV5-6 to TRBJ2-1; TRBD2 matches at 12 bases. This CDR3 spans 14 amino acids. J was trimmed by 10 bases and V by 0 bases; bases with no gene match: 2. Germline CDR1 reads SGHDT; CDR2 reads YYEEEE. This chain's CDR3 is CASSLALAGGEQFF. Here the CDR3 DNA reads TGTGCCAGCAGCTTGGCCCTAGCGGGGGGGGAGCAGTTCTTC.

This clone has only a few counts. V is TRBV5-4 and J is TRBJ2-3; 7 positions match TRBD2. The CDR3 covers 15 residues. The junction had 8 bases not matched to a gene; V was cut back by 4 bases and J by 3 bases. Germline V lookup: CDR1 SGHNT, CDR2 YYREEE (reference sequence). Here the CDR3 reads CASSPVAGETDTQYF. In nucleotides, the CDR3 is TGTGCCAGCAGCCCCGTGGCGGGGGAGACAGATACGCAGTATTTT.

The chain links TRBV27 to TRBJ2-1, with 9 nucleotides matching TRBD1. Germline-derived CDR1 and CDR2 are MNHEY and SMNVEV (reference sequence). CDR3 length equals 14 residues. The junction had 2 bases not matched to a gene; V was cut back by 3 bases and J by 5 bases. This CDR3 is CASSFRQGDNEQFF. CDR3 sequence (DNA): TGTGCCAGCAGTTTTCGACAGGGGGACAATGAGCAGTTCTTC.

By share, this clone counts as medium-sized. The chain links TRBV13 to TRBJ2-2; TRBD1 might be the D (6 bases). Trimming stripped 4 bases from V and 2 bases from J, with 14 bases between. Per germline, CDR1 PRHDT and CDR2 FYEKMQ (reference sequence). The CDR3 has 16 residues. CDR3 amino acids: CASSSSDRRNTGELFF. DNA of the CDR3: TGTGCCAGCAGCTCCTCCGACAGGAGAAACACCGGGGAGCTGTTTTTT.

J is TRBJ2-6 and V is TRBV6-4; 8 nucleotides line up with TRBD1. The CDR3 consists of 17 residues. Germline V lookup: CDR1 MRHNA, CDR2 SNTAGT. V shed 5 bases and J 1 base; nucleotides not matched to a gene: 7. This CDR3 reads CASSPDRGLSGANVLTF. The CDR3 DNA is TGTGCCAGCAGTCCAGACAGGGGTCTATCTGGGGCCAACGTCCTGACTTTC.

This chain joins TRBV7-3 and TRBJ1-1; 7 bases match TRBD1. The ends lost 0 bases at V and 6 bases at J; junction bases unmatched: 1. Germline V gene sequence: CDR1 SGHTA, CDR2 FQGTGA. This CDR3 contains 13 residues. The CDR3 nucleotides read TGTGCCAGCAGCTTAACAGGGGGCGCTGAAGCTTTCTTT. It encodes CASSLTGGAEAFF.

This clone was counted only a few times. The V and J genes are TRBV2 and TRBJ1-1, with TRBD1 matching 7 bases. Germline CDR1 SNHLY, CDR2 FYNNEI. Germline trimming cut 4 bases from V and 6 bases from J; bases unmatched to any gene: 5. There are 13 residues in the CDR3. As DNA, the CDR3 is TGTGCCAGCAGTGTTACAGGGGCGCCTGAAGCTTTCTTT. This translates into CASSVTGAPEAFF.

CDR3 nucleotide sequence: TGTGCCAGTAGTATGGCGGGGGCAGCCAAAAACATTCAGTACTTC. Encoded protein: CASSMAGAAKNIQYF. J is TRBJ2-4 and V is TRBV19; D is possibly TRBD2 (7 bases). V lost 3 bases and J 0 bases, leaving 9 bases between the germline ends. CDR3 length: 15 amino acids. The germline V gene encodes CDR1 LNHDA and CDR2 SQIVND (reference sequence).

There are a few counts of this clone. The chain couples TRBV3-1 (or the pseudogene TRBV3-2) to TRBJ1-4, with a tentative D call TRBD1 (5 bases). Per germline, CDR1 LGHDT and CDR2 YNNKEL (reference sequence). CDR3 length: 15 amino acids. V was clipped by 1 base and J by 4 bases, with 10 bases between them. CDR3 nucleotide sequence: TGTGCCAGCAGCCAAGTCTCCGGGGGTAATGAAAAACTGTTTTTT. It is translated as CASSQVSGGNEKLFF.

This sequence joins TRBV18 and TRBJ2-5; 9 positions match TRBD2. Unmatched junction bases numbered 2, after V lost 2 bases and J lost 1 base. The CDR3 extends over 15 amino acids. Germline CDR1 reads KGHSH; CDR2 reads LQKENI. Here the CDR3 DNA reads TGTGCCAGCTCACCAGAAGCGGGGGGCCAAGAGACCCAGTACTTC. It encodes CASSPEAGGQETQYF.

V gene TRBV10-1 combines with J gene TRBJ2-7, with TRBD1 identical over 7 bases. This CDR3 comprises 15 residues. CDR1 is WNHNN, CDR2 SYGVQD, per germline (reference sequence). The junction had 6 bases not matched to a gene; V was cut back by 2 bases and J by 2 bases. The CDR3 DNA reads TGCGCCAGCAGTGAGGCAGGGGGTAGGACCTACGAGCAGTACTTC. This gives the protein CASSEAGGRTYEQYF.

DNA for the CDR3: TGTGCCAGCAGTTACTTGCAAGGGGTTAGGGAGACCCAGTACTTC. This gives the protein CASSYLQGVRETQYF. V is TRBV6-6 and J is TRBJ2-5; tentative D call: TRBD1 (5 bases). Germline lookup yields CDR1 MNHNY and CDR2 SVGAGI (reference sequence). The CDR3 has 15 amino acids. Trimming cost V 1 base and J 5 bases, with 14 bases left between them.

V and J are TRBV6-6 and TRBJ1-6; 8 bases fit TRBD1. Unmatched junction bases numbered 3, after V lost 5 bases and J lost 6 bases. The germline V gene encodes CDR1 MNHNY and CDR2 SVGAGI (reference sequence). This CDR3 has 14 residues. DNA for the CDR3: TGTGCCAGCAGTATAACAGGGGGTAATTCACCCCTCCACTTT. This codes for CASSITGGNSPLHF.

There are a few counts of this clone. The chain couples TRBV6-1 to TRBJ1-1; possible D gene TRBD1, 5 bases. V shed 2 bases and J shed 10 bases, with 17 bases lying between them. The germline CDR1 and CDR2 sequences are MNHNS and SASEGT. The CDR3 has 14 residues. Here the CDR3 reads CASSEMGLPRGAFF. Here the CDR3 DNA reads TGTGCCAGCAGTGAAATGGGGCTCCCACGAGGAGCTTTCTTT.

This clone was counted a single time. The chain links TRBV5-1 to TRBJ2-3; 10 bases are shared with TRBD1. Trimming cost V 4 bases and J 1 base; bases outside gene matches: 6. Germline values: CDR1 SGHRS, CDR2 YFSETQ. This CDR3 spans 16 amino acids. The CDR3 loop reads CASSPTGGAGTDTQYF. In nucleotides, the CDR3 is TGCGCCAGCAGCCCGACAGGGGGCGCAGGCACAGATACGCAGTATTTT.